Sequencing of this TCR beta chain was carried out in a study of shared clonotypes between healthy human individuals. The junction had 6 bases not matched to a gene; V was cut back by 5 bases and J by 5 bases. The CDR3 length is 14 residues. Germline CDR1 MNHEY, CDR2 SMNVEV (reference sequence). Study processing details: Filtering of immunoSEQ junctional sequences could not match full-length read filtering. Sequencing used immunoSEQ multiplex PCR; TCRdb keeps in-frame clones, though not all of them. From that table come the V and J calls and clone size; the DNA was used to work out D and trimming. Among about 2 million clones listed, about 95% were seen once. CD45RO-negative cells were positively selected for CCR7, leaving out terminally differentiated effector memory CD45RA+ cells.

The V and J genes are TRBV27 and TRBJ1-1; 9 nucleotides match TRBD1. The sample comprised naive CD8+ T cells sorted from blood. This TCR came from a man in his late teens or twenties in good health. CDR3 in amino acids: CASSVTTGGTEAFF. The DNA of the CDR3 is TGTGCCAGCAGTGTTACGACAGGGGGGACTGAAGCTTTCTTT.